Listed here is a single T cell receptor beta chain. These data belong to a study of blood T cell repertoires in COVID-19. Study-level information: Some COVID-19 samples were acute and others convalescent; all came from the United States, Italy and Spain. PBMCs, B-cell-depleted T cells, or T cells were the source of the cDNA or gDNA that made up the material.

Trimming took 5 bases from V and 4 from J; bases not matched to a gene: 16. The CDR3 has 17 amino acids. Germline lookup yields CDR1 SGHAT and CDR2 FQNNGV. The authors' processing: Amplifying reference gene primers gave estimates of nucleated cell counts. The method was immunoSEQ multiplex PCR; TCRdb's version includes in-frame clones alone and lacks a portion of them. Clone size and V and J calls were adopted from that table, with D and trimming inferred from the DNA. Of about 88,000 clones in the sample, approximately 86% were seen once. The sample was peripheral blood. The chain couples TRBV11-2 to TRBJ1-2; 7 bases are shared with TRBD1. The receptor was derived from a male donor with acute or convalescent COVID-19. CDR3 bases: TGTGCCAGCAGCCAAGGGGGCCATTCACCGGGTAGCTATGGCTACACCTTC. Translated: CASSQGGHSPGSYGYTF.